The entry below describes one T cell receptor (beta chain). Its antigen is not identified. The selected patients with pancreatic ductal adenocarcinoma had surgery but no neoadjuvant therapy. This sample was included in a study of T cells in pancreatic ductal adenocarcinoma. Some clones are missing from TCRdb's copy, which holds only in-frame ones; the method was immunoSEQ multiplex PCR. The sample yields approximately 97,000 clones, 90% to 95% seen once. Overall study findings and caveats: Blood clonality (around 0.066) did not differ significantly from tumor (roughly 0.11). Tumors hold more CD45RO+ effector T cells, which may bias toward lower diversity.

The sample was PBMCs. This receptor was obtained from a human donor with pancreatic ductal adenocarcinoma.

The CDR3 here is CATSIDRAREKLFF. CDR3 in DNA: TGTGCCACCAGCATTGACAGGGCTCGGGAAAAACTGTTTTTT. The chain couples TRBV15 to TRBJ1-4, with 7 bases lining up with TRBD1. Germline CDR1 and CDR2: LNHNV and YYDKDF (reference sequence). Trimming took 4 bases from V and 8 from J; bases not matched to a gene: 7. This CDR3 region has 14 residues.